These 15 T cell receptor beta chains originate from one sample sequenced in a study of PD-1 blockade in classical Hodgkin lymphoma. All trial patients relapsed after autologous stem cell transplantation. Sequencing was performed with immunoSEQ multiplex PCR; in TCRdb, only in-frame clones are kept and a portion is missing. The sample carries around 30,000 clones, under 75% recorded once. The sample consisted of peripheral blood mononuclear cells (PBMCs), taken before the second cycle of nivolumab. Every receptor here comes from a human donor with classical Hodgkin lymphoma.

The V gene is TRBV6-1, the J gene TRBJ2-7; the D is unclear. V was trimmed by 3 bases and J by 7 bases, leaving 7 bases between them. Germline V gives CDR1 MNHNS, CDR2 SASEGT. This CDR3 region has 11 residues. The CDR3 spells CASSDDAEQYV. The CDR3 coding sequence is TGTGCCAGCAGTGACGATGCAGAGCAGTACGTC.

The CDR3 nucleotides are TGTGCCAGCAGTTCTCAGGGTGTTACGCAGTATTTT. Encoded protein: CASSSQGVTQYF. J is TRBJ2-3 and V is TRBV6-4; possibly TRBD1 for D (5 bases). Germline loops: CDR1 MRHNA, CDR2 SNTAGT. V gave up 5 bases and J gave up 8 bases, with 11 bases separating them. The CDR3 contains 12 residues.

This chain joins TRBV28 and TRBJ1-2; tentative D call: TRBD1 (6 bases). Trimming shortened V by 6 bases and J by 9 bases, and 23 bases separated the two germline ends. Germline V gives CDR1 MDHEN, CDR2 SYDVKM. This CDR3 comprises 15 residues. This chain's CDR3 is CASSRHDTQGRSYTF. Here the CDR3 DNA reads TGTGCCAGCAGCCGTCACGACACTCAGGGGAGAAGCTACACCTTC.

The chain uses TRBV7-3 and TRBJ1-1; D uncertain. The CDR3 has 14 amino acids. The V gene lost 0 bases and the J gene lost 8 bases, with 13 bases spanning the gap. CDR1 and CDR2 (germline): SGHTA, FQGTGA. The DNA for the CDR3 is TGTGCCAGCAGCTTAACGATGGCATGGGCAGAAGCTTTCTTT. Amino acid sequence: CASSLTMAWAEAFF.

The genes are TRBV7-2 and TRBJ1-1; D perhaps matches TRBD1 (6 bases). The germline gives CDR1 SGHTA, CDR2 FQGNSA. V dropped 5 bases and J dropped 10 bases, with 20 bases sitting between them. The length of the CDR3 is 14 residues. CDR3 residues: CASSVTTGIHTAFF. The CDR3 bases are TGTGCCAGCAGCGTCACAACAGGGATCCACACAGCTTTCTTT.

This clone was picked up a small number of times. The chain joins TRBV4-2 to TRBJ1-1; D gene unclear. Germline V lookup: CDR1 LGHNA, CDR2 YNFKEQ. This CDR3 is built from 16 residues. V lost 3 bases and J lost 4, with 18 bases in between. Written as DNA, the CDR3 is TGTGCCAGCAGCCAGCCCGGCATGGGTAGCAGCACTGAAGCTTTCTTT. It specifies CASSQPGMGSSTEAFF.

V gene TRBV28 combines with J gene TRBJ2-1; 7 bases are shared with TRBD2. In germline, CDR1 is MDHEN, CDR2 SYDVKM. This CDR3 has 13 amino acids. The V segment lost 2 bases and the J segment 10 bases; nucleotides outside the gene matches: 5. CDR3 amino acids: CASSLGRAREQFF. Written as DNA, the CDR3 is TGTGCCAGCAGTTTAGGGAGGGCACGAGAGCAGTTCTTC.

This clone is termed medium-sized. The V and J genes are TRBV9 and TRBJ1-5, with 10 bases aligning to TRBD1. With V trimmed by 3 bases and J by 5 bases, 2 bases remained unmatched. From germline, CDR1 is SGDLS and CDR2 YYNGEE. This CDR3 contains 14 residues. Here the CDR3 DNA reads TGTGCCAGCAGCGGCGGGACAGGGGATCAGCCCCAGCATTTT. Translating gives CASSGGTGDQPQHF.

V usage is TRBV5-4 and J usage is TRBJ1-4, with D possibly matching TRBD1 (5 bases). This CDR3 is 14 amino acids long. V was cut by 0 bases and J by 7 bases, with 10 bases left in between. Per the germline V gene, CDR1 is SGHNT and CDR2 is YYREEE (reference sequence). CDR3 sequence: CASSLEGIGEKLFF. CDR3 coding DNA: TGTGCCAGCAGCTTGGAGGGGATAGGTGAAAAACTGTTTTTT.

The genes are TRBV5-1 and TRBJ2-5; D is possibly TRBD2 (5 bases). The CDR3 contains 13 residues. Germline loops: CDR1 SGHRS, CDR2 YFSETQ. V was trimmed by 1 base and J by 3 bases, leaving 7 bases between them. The CDR3 DNA is TGCGCCAGCAGCTTGTTCGGGGAAGAGACCCAGTACTTC. Amino acid sequence: CASSLFGEETQYF.

The CDR3 region is CASSPSGAREQYV. DNA for the CDR3: TGTGCCAGCAGCCCATCAGGGGCCCGCGAGCAGTACGTC. The chain joins TRBV28 to TRBJ2-7; D is perhaps TRBD1 (6 bases). The V end was cut by 6 bases, the J end by 6 bases, with 15 bases between. CDR3 length: 13 residues. In germline, CDR1 is MDHEN, CDR2 SYDVKM.

This chain's CDR3 is CASSKKEWAETGGPPLHF. CDR3 DNA sequence: TGTGCCAGCAGCAAAAAAGAGTGGGCAGAGACAGGGGGTCCACCCCTCCACTTT. This rearrangement joins TRBV21-1 to TRBJ1-6; the table gives TRBD1 as D, unverified against the DNA. TRBV21-1 is labeled a pseudogene. The CDR3 extends over 18 amino acids.

This clone was seen only a few times. The chain is built from TRBV14 and TRBJ1-6; the D is unclear. The CDR3 extends over 15 amino acids. Germline CDR1 reads SGHDN; CDR2 reads FVKESK. Trimming pared 6 bases from V and 6 bases from J, leaving 15 bases between. In nucleotides, the CDR3 is TGTGCCAGCAGTCGTTATGCGGACGGTAATTCACCCCTCCACTTT. Protein product: CASSRYADGNSPLHF.

This chain joins TRBV2 and TRBJ1-5; D is uncertain. The CDR3 consists of 14 residues. V gave up 4 bases and J gave up 0 bases, with 7 bases separating them. Germline V lookup: CDR1 SNHLY, CDR2 FYNNEI. The CDR3 DNA reads TGTGCCAGCAGTGGACTGCATAGCAATCAGCCCCAGCATTTT. Translated, it gives CASSGLHSNQPQHF.

J is TRBJ2-5 and V is TRBV6-5; D possibly uses TRBD1 or TRBD2 (5 bases each). Germline CDR1 is MNHEY and CDR2 is SVGAGI. The CDR3 runs to 16 residues. The V and J ends lost 3 bases and 2 bases respectively, with 16 bases between them. The CDR3, as DNA: TGTGCCAGCAGTTATCAGATACCGGGACCGCAAGAGACCCAGTACTTC. Protein: CASSYQIPGPQETQYF.